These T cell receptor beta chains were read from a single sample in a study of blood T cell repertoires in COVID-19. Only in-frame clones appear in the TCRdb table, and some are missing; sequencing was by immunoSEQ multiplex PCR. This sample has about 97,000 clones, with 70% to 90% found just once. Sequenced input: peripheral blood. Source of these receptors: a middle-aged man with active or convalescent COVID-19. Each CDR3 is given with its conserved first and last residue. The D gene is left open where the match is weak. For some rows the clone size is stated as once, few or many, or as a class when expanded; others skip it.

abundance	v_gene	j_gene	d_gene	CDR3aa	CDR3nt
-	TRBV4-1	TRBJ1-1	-	CASSPQTGRTEAFF	TGCGCCAGCAGCCCGCAAACAGGGCGTACTGAAGCTTTCTTT
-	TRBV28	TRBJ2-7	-	CASSSQSYEQYF	TGTGCCAGCAGTTCACAATCCTACGAGCAGTACTTC
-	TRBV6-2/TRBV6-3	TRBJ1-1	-	CASSYGGATNTEAFF	TGTGCCAGCAGTTACGGAGGGGCTACGAACACTGAAGCTTTCTTT
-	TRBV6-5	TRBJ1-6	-	CATRELAVNNSPLHF	TGTGCCACCAGAGAGCTAGCCGTAAATAATTCACCCCTCCACTTT
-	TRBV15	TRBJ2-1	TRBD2	CATRGLAGDNEQFF	TGTGCCACCAGAGGGCTAGCGGGGGACAATGAGCAGTTCTTC
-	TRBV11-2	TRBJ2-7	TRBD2	CASSLGTGGSYEQYF	TGTGCCAGCAGCTTAGGTACGGGGGGCTCCTACGAGCAGTACTTC
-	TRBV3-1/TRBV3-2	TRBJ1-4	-	CASSQDLGPGGEKLFF	TGTGCCAGCAGCCAAGATCTCGGTCCAGGTGGAGAAAAACTGTTTTTT
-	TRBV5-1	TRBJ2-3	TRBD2	CASSSTSGTSITDTQYF	TGCGCCAGCAGCTCAACCTCCGGGACTAGCATAACAGATACGCAGTATTTT
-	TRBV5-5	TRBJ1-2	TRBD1	CASSLHRGVSSPFGYTF	TGTGCCAGCAGCTTGCACAGGGGGGTTTCCTCCCCCTTTGGCTACACCTTC
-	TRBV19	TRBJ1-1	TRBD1	CAARQGPSSSAFF	TGTGCCGCAAGACAGGGGCCTTCGTCATCGGCTTTCTTT
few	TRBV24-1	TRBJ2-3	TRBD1	CATSAVSGTGAADTQYF	TGTGCCACCAGTGCTGTCTCCGGGACAGGGGCTGCAGATACGCAGTATTTT
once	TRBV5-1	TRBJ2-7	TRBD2	CASSFGLGTYEQYF	TGCGCCAGCAGCTTCGGACTAGGGACCTACGAGCAGTACTTC
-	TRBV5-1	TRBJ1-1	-	CASSLQEDTEAFF	TGCGCCAGCAGCTTGCAGGAAGACACTGAAGCTTTCTTT
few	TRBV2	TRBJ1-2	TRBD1	CASSEAQGAGIGYTF	TGTGCCAGCAGTGAAGCGCAGGGGGCTGGAATCGGCTACACCTTC
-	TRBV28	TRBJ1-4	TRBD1	CANGDSRREKLFF	TGTGCCAATGGGGACAGTCGGAGAGAAAAACTGTTTTTT
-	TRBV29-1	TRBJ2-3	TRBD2	CSVVVLAGANTQYF	TGCAGCGTTGTAGTACTAGCGGGGGCCAATACGCAGTATTTT
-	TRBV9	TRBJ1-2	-	CASSPRTTDGGYTF	TGTGCCAGCAGCCCCCGTACGACAGACGGCGGCTACACCTTC
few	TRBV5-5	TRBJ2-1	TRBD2	CASSLRLAPNEQFF	TGTGCCAGCAGCTTAAGACTAGCACCCAATGAGCAGTTCTTC
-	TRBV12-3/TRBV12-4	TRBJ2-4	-	CASSPQGRVQYF	TGTGCCAGCAGTCCCCAGGGTAGGGTTCAGTACTTC
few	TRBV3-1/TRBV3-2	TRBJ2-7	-	CASSPTGSSYEQYF	TGTGCCAGCAGCCCCACAGGGAGTTCCTACGAGCAGTACTTC
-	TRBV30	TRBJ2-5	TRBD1	CAWSPQGAETQYF	TGTGCCTGGAGTCCGCAGGGGGCGGAGACCCAGTACTTC
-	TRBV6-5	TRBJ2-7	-	CASRGAGTTYEQYF	TGTGCCAGCAGGGGGGCAGGGACCACCTACGAGCAGTACTTC
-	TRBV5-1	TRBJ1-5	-	CASSPGGVSNQPQHF	TGCGCCAGCAGCCCCGGAGGGGTAAGCAATCAGCCCCAGCATTTT
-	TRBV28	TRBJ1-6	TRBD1	CASSLGTESSPLHF	TGTGCCAGCAGCCTCGGGACAGAAAGTTCACCCCTCCACTTT
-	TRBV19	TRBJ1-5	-	CASSMAPRGQPQHF	TGTGCCAGTAGTATGGCCCCAAGAGGGCAGCCCCAGCATTTT
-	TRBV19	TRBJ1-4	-	CATTGLGGNEKLFF	TGTGCCACCACAGGGTTGGGTGGTAATGAAAAACTGTTTTTT
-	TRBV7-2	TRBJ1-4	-	CASSSGQPNEKLFF	TGTGCCAGCAGCTCCGGACAGCCTAATGAAAAACTGTTTTTT
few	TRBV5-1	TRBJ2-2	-	CASSLVVAANTGELFF	TGCGCCAGCAGCTTGGTGGTGGCCGCGAACACCGGGGAGCTGTTTTTT
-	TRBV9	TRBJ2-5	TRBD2	CASSLSGGGGGTQYF	TGTGCCAGCAGCCTTAGCGGCGGGGGAGGAGGGACCCAGTACTTC
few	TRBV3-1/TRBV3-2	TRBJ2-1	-	CASSQVLRAPLNEQFF	TGTGCCAGCAGCCAAGTTCTCAGGGCCCCTTTAAATGAGCAGTTCTTC
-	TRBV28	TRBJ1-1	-	CASSLGPRGGNTEAFF	TGTGCCAGCAGTTTAGGCCCACGGGGGGGGAACACTGAAGCTTTCTTT
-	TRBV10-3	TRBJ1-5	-	CAISDNNQPQHF	TGTGCCATCAGTGACAATAATCAGCCCCAGCATTTT
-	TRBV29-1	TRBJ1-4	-	CSVGAATNEKLFF	TGCAGCGTTGGGGCCGCAACTAATGAAAAACTGTTTTTT
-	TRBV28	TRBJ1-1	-	CASSVPGADTEAFF	TGTGCCAGCAGTGTACCGGGAGCGGACACTGAAGCTTTCTTT
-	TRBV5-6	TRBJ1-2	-	CASSFGTRNGYTF	TGTGCCAGCAGCTTTGGGACACGGAATGGCTACACCTTC
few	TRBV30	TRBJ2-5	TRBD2	CAWTPGTSLEETQYF	TGTGCCTGGACCCCCGGGACTAGCCTAGAAGAGACCCAGTACTTC
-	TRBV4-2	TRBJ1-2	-	CASSQEGVGYTF	TGTGCCAGCAGCCAAGAAGGGGTTGGCTACACCTTC
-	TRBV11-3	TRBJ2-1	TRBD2	CASSDSLRGGSSYNEQFF	TGTGCCAGCAGCGACTCTCTTCGCGGGGGGAGCTCCTACAATGAGCAGTTCTTC
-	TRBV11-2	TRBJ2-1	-	CASSFYVESSYNEQFF	TGTGCCAGCAGCTTTTACGTGGAGAGCTCCTACAATGAGCAGTTCTTC
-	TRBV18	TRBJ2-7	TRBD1	CASSPLWDSTYEQYF	TGTGCCAGCTCACCCCTATGGGACAGCACCTACGAGCAGTACTTC
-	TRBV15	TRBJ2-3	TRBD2	CATTRAGGPGDTQYF	TGTGCCACCACAAGAGCGGGGGGGCCGGGAGATACGCAGTATTTT
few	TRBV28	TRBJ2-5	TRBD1	CASRRDRQETQYF	TGTGCCAGCAGACGGGACAGACAAGAGACCCAGTACTTC
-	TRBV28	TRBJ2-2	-	CASSLFGGSPGELFF	TGTGCCAGCAGTTTATTTGGGGGGTCGCCCGGGGAGCTGTTTTTT
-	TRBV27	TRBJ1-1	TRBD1	CASSVLGQGASEAFF	TGTGCCAGCAGCGTCTTGGGACAGGGGGCCTCTGAAGCTTTCTTT
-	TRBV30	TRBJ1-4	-	CAWNPREAGHNEKLFF	TGTGCCTGGAACCCGAGAGAGGCAGGACATAATGAAAAACTGTTTTTT
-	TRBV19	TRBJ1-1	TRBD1	CASRWDSLNTEAFF	TGTGCCAGTAGATGGGACAGCTTGAACACTGAAGCTTTCTTT
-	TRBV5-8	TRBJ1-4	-	CASSLASDTSTNEKLFF	TGTGCCAGCAGCTTGGCCTCGGACACTTCAACTAATGAAAAACTGTTTTTT
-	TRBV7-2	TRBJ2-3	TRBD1	CASSSTGGRGDTQYF	TGTGCCAGCAGCTCTACAGGGGGCCGGGGAGATACGCAGTATTTT
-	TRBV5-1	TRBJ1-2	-	CASSSELPRGYTF	TGCGCCAGCAGCTCGGAGTTGCCGCGGGGCTACACCTTC
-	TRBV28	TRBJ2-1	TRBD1	CASSLLRIGTGAYNEQFF	TGTGCCAGCAGTTTACTGAGAATTGGGACAGGAGCCTACAATGAGCAGTTCTTC
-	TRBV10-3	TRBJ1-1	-	CAISYSIDDTEAFF	TGTGCCATCAGTTACAGTATAGATGACACTGAAGCTTTCTTT
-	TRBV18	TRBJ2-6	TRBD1	CASSPPGQGVSGANVLTF	TGTGCCAGCTCACCACCGGGACAGGGGGTGTCTGGGGCCAACGTCCTGACTTTC
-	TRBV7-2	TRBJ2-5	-	CASSLGLYQETQYF	TGTGCCAGCAGCTTGGGGCTTTACCAAGAGACCCAGTACTTC
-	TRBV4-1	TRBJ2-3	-	CASSQSGFASDTQYF	TGCGCCAGCAGCCAGTCGGGTTTCGCTTCGGATACGCAGTATTTT
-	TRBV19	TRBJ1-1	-	CATGGNTEAFF	TGTGCTACGGGGGGGAACACTGAAGCTTTCTTT
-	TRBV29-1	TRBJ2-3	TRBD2	CSVVGLAGGDTQYF	TGCAGCGTTGTCGGGCTAGCGGGGGGAGATACGCAGTATTTT
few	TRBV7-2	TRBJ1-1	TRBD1	CASSWASIGAGGTEAFF	TGTGCCAGCAGCTGGGCGTCGATTGGGGCAGGGGGGACTGAAGCTTTCTTT
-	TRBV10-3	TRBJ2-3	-	CAISVQGSFQYF	TGTGCCATCAGCGTACAGGGAAGCTTCCAGTATTTT